What follows are 25 T cell receptor beta chains derived from one specimen sequenced in a study of blood T cell repertoires in COVID-19. Generated by immunoSEQ multiplex PCR, the TCRdb table keeps only in-frame clones and is missing some. The top ten clones hold roughly 44% of a sample with nearly 35,000 clones, approximately 89% of them seen once. The sample comprised peripheral blood. These receptors all stem from a human donor in a cohort sampled during active COVID-19.

This rearrangement joins TRBV5-8 to TRBJ2-7, with 7 positions matching TRBD1. Germline loops: CDR1 SGHTS, CDR2 YDEGEE. The junction had 7 bases not matched to a gene; V was cut back by 4 bases and J by 0 bases. This CDR3 has 15 amino acids. The CDR3 protein is CASSNGQELSYEQYF. CDR3 coding DNA: TGTGCCAGCAGCAACGGACAGGAACTCTCCTACGAGCAGTACTTC.

About this clone itself: The identical CDR3 is also encoded by other nucleotide sequences in the sample. This chain uses TRBV29-1 with TRBJ2-7; 7 positions match TRBD1. The germline CDR1 and CDR2 sequences are SQVTM and ANQGSEA. The CDR3 runs 12 residues. V lost 4 bases, J lost 2 bases, and 2 bases stayed unmatched. CDR3 sequence (DNA): TGCAGCGTTGGGACAGGAGCCTACGAGCAGTACTTC. This sequence encodes CSVGTGAYEQYF.

The J gene is TRBJ2-5, the V gene TRBV15, with a weak D call TRBD2 (6 bases). Trimming took 1 base from V and 5 from J, leaving 17 bases between them. The germline gives CDR1 LNHNV, CDR2 YYDKDF (reference sequence). The CDR3 has 16 residues. The CDR3 nucleotides read TGTGCCACCAGCAGAGGGGCTAGCGTTCCTGGGGAGACCCAGTACTTC. Amino acid sequence: CATSRGASVPGETQYF.

The rearrangement uses TRBV5-1 and TRBJ2-5, with D perhaps TRBD2 (6 bases). The CDR3 has 15 amino acids. From germline, CDR1 is SGHRS and CDR2 YFSETQ. V was cut by 0 bases and J by 1 base, with 10 bases left in between. The CDR3 DNA follows: TGCGCCAGCAGCTTGGGCGGCGGGGCCCAAGAGACCCAGTACTTC. Amino acids: CASSLGGGAQETQYF.

This sequence joins TRBV24-1 and TRBJ1-4, with D unresolved. V gave up 4 bases and J gave up 10 bases, with 9 bases separating them. CDR3 length: 12 residues. In germline, CDR1 is KGHDR, CDR2 SFDVKD. The CDR3 region is CATSEWEGKLFF. The CDR3 coding sequence is TGTGCCACCAGTGAGTGGGAGGGAAAACTGTTTTTT.

The chain has TRBV11-2 and TRBJ2-1; a weak D match, TRBD2 (6 bases). The germline V gene encodes CDR1 SGHAT and CDR2 FQNNGV. The length of the CDR3 is 11 residues. The V and J ends lost 1 base and 14 bases respectively, with 9 bases between them. DNA for the CDR3: TGTGCCAGCAGCTTAGGCGGGGACGAGTTCTTC. Translating it yields CASSLGGDEFF.

The rearrangement uses TRBV27 and TRBJ2-3, with 10 positions matching TRBD2. Trimming at V came to 6 bases and at J to 3 bases, leaving 12 bases not matched to a gene. The germline CDR1 and CDR2 sequences are MNHEY and SMNVEV (reference sequence). This CDR3 is built from 17 residues. CDR3 sequence: CASSPFGSGGATDTQYF. The CDR3 DNA reads TGTGCCAGCAGCCCTTTTGGGAGCGGGGGGGCGACAGATACGCAGTATTTT.

The rearrangement joins TRBV19 to TRBJ1-6; TRBD1 matches 8 bases. Germline assignment: CDR1 LNHDA and CDR2 SQIVND (reference sequence). The CDR3 is 14 amino acids. With 6 bases clipped from V and 6 bases from J, the junction kept 4 bases outside the gene matches. As DNA, the CDR3 is TGTGCCAGTAGACCCGGACAGGGTAATTCACCCCTCCACTTT. Translation gives CASRPGQGNSPLHF.

This chain joins TRBV18 and TRBJ2-1, with D perhaps matching TRBD2 (5 bases). The germline CDR1 and CDR2 sequences are KGHSH and LQKENI. This CDR3 comprises 18 residues. V lost 2 bases, J lost 4 bases, and 21 bases lay in between. The CDR3 region has the DNA TGTGCCAGCTCACCATTTTCGGGCGGGTCGGCCGATTACAATGAGCAGTTCTTC. Residues: CASSPFSGGSADYNEQFF.

The chain recombines TRBV18 with TRBJ1-2, with no clear D. V dropped 5 bases and J dropped 4 bases, with 8 bases sitting between them. Germline CDR1 reads KGHSH; CDR2 reads LQKENI. This CDR3 contains 12 residues. In nucleotides, the CDR3 is TGTGCCAGCTCATCCAGGCCCTATGGCTACACCTTC. This translates into CASSSRPYGYTF. Complete variable domain (other parts from reference TRBV18 and TRBJ1-2): NAGVMQNPRHLVRRRGQEARLRCSPMKGHSHVYWYRQLPEEGLKFMVYLQKENIIDESGMPKERFSAEFPKEGPSILRIQQVVRGDSAAYFCASSSRPYGYTFGSGTRLTVV.

CDR3: CAISEGTSGDDAYEQYF. The DNA for the CDR3 is TGTGCCATCAGTGAAGGGACTAGCGGGGACGATGCCTACGAGCAGTACTTC. This chain links TRBV10-3 with TRBJ2-7; TRBD2 matches 13 bases. This CDR3 has 17 residues. CDR1 and CDR2 from the germline V gene are ENHRY and SYGVKD. V gave up 3 bases and J gave up 2 bases; unmatched junction bases: 7.

The chain links TRBV12-3 or TRBV12-4 to TRBJ2-7; 7 nucleotides line up with TRBD1. This CDR3 spans 12 amino acids. The V segment lost 7 bases and the J segment 6 bases; nucleotides outside the gene matches: 6. DNA of the CDR3: TGTGCCAGCACCCACGCAGGGGGCGAGCAGTACTTC. Its translation is CASTHAGGEQYF.

The chain joins TRBV2 to TRBJ2-5; weak D call: TRBD2 (6 bases). The CDR3 contains 15 residues. Germline CDR1 SNHLY, CDR2 FYNNEI. V shed 4 bases and J shed 5 bases, with 17 bases lying between them. The CDR3, as DNA: TGTGCCAGCAGTGGGCGGGATAAAGTCAGGGAGACCCAGTACTTC. Translating gives CASSGRDKVRETQYF.

The chain joins TRBV19 to TRBJ1-2; D remains unclear. The CDR3 runs 11 residues. The V end lost 5 bases, the J end lost 7 bases, and 8 bases lay between the germline ends. CDR1 is LNHDA and CDR2 is SQIVND in the germline V gene (reference sequence). The CDR3 here is CASSWSIGYTF. In DNA form, the CDR3 reads TGTGCCAGTAGTTGGAGTATTGGCTACACCTTC.

V and J are TRBV7-2 and TRBJ1-1, with 8 bases matching TRBD1. V was pared by 5 bases and J by 4 bases, with 12 bases of the junction left unmatched. CDR1 SGHTA and CDR2 FQGNSA come from the germline V gene. The CDR3 covers 16 residues. The CDR3 sequence is CASSTWTGSHGTEAFF. CDR3 DNA sequence: TGTGCCAGCAGCACCTGGACAGGGAGCCATGGCACTGAAGCTTTCTTT. Based on the CDR3 plus reference TRBV7-2 and TRBJ1-1, the full variable domain is GAGVSQSPSNKVTEKGKDVELRCDPISGHTALYWYRQSLGQGLEFLIYFQGNSAPDKSGLPSDRFSAERTGGSVSTLTIQRTQQEDSAVYLCASSTWTGSHGTEAFFGQGTRLTVV.

This sequence joins TRBV5-1 and TRBJ1-4, with 7 bases aligning to TRBD1. Germline V gene lookup returns CDR1 SGHRS and CDR2 YFSETQ. The ends lost 1 base at V and 5 bases at J; junction bases unmatched: 5. The CDR3 contains 15 residues. CDR3 nucleotide sequence: TGCGCCAGCAGCTTGACTGGGACAGCGAATGAAAAACTGTTTTTT. It codes for CASSLTGTANEKLFF.

This rearrangement joins TRBV7-9 to TRBJ1-1; TRBD1 matches at 8 bases. The CDR3 is 13 residues long. V was pared by 3 bases and J by 5 bases, with 2 bases of the junction left unmatched. Germline V gene data show CDR1 as SEHNR and CDR2 as FQNEAQ (reference sequence). The CDR3 sequence: CASSFQGATEAFF. The CDR3 bases are TGTGCCAGCAGCTTCCAGGGGGCGACTGAAGCTTTCTTT.

V and J are TRBV7-2 and TRBJ2-3; TRBD2 aligns across 15 bases. V gave up 4 bases and J gave up 8 bases; unmatched junction bases: 7. The CDR3 is 16 amino acids. CDR1 SGHTA and CDR2 FQGNSA come from the germline V gene. The CDR3 loop reads CASSWGLAGGRGTQYF. The CDR3 bases are TGTGCCAGCAGCTGGGGACTAGCGGGGGGAAGGGGTACGCAGTATTTT.

The rearrangement joins TRBV6-6 to TRBJ2-7; D remains ambiguous. V lost 5 bases and J 0 bases, leaving 8 bases between the germline ends. This CDR3 spans 13 amino acids. Germline CDR1 and CDR2: MNHNY and SVGAGI (reference sequence). As DNA, the CDR3 is TGTGCCAGCAGTGAGGATCGCTCCTACGAGCAGTACTTC. This sequence encodes CASSEDRSYEQYF.

This chain links TRBV28 with TRBJ2-7; perhaps TRBD1 as D (6 bases). The CDR3 sequence is 14 residues long. Germline V CDR1 and CDR2: MDHEN, SYDVKM. Between the trimmed V and J ends, which lost 3 bases and 7 bases, there was a span of 16 bases. The CDR3 spells CASSLSGGGTEQYF. The CDR3 DNA reads as TGTGCCAGCAGTTTGTCTGGGGGCGGCACGGAGCAGTACTTC.

The CDR3 region has the DNA TGTGCCAGCACCCTTCAGGGGGTTGGCTACACCTTC. Translating gives CASTLQGVGYTF. The rearrangement links TRBV28 to TRBJ1-2; 7 positions match TRBD1. The V gene's germline CDR1 is MDHEN and CDR2 SYDVKM. V shed 7 bases, J shed 7 bases, and the junction held 6 bases outside the gene matches. CDR3 length: 12 amino acids.

V usage is TRBV27 and J usage is TRBJ2-3; TRBD2 agrees at 7 bases. CDR1 is MNHEY, CDR2 SMNVEV, per germline (reference sequence). V was pared by 3 bases and J by 5 bases, with 2 bases of the junction left unmatched. The CDR3 is 13 amino acids. The CDR3 region is CASSFREGDTQYF. As DNA, the CDR3 is TGTGCCAGCAGTTTCAGGGAGGGAGATACGCAGTATTTT.

This clone came up once. This chain connects TRBV5-1 to TRBJ2-7; 8 bases agree with TRBD1. The V and J ends lost 5 bases and 2 bases, in that order; junction bases with no gene match: 9. CDR1 and CDR2 (germline): SGHRS, YFSETQ. The CDR3 consists of 15 residues. The CDR3 loop reads CASRSGQGGTYEQYF. CDR3 sequence (DNA): TGCGCCAGCAGGTCCGGACAGGGTGGAACCTACGAGCAGTACTTC. Full variable domain (remainder filled in from reference TRBV5-1 and TRBJ2-7): KAGVTQTPRYLIKTRGQQVTLSCSPISGHRSVSWYQQTPGQGLQFLFEYFSETQRNKGNFPGRFSGRQFSNSRSEMNVSTLELGDSALYLCASRSGQGGTYEQYFGPGTRLTVT.

This chain joins TRBV6-4 and TRBJ1-1, with D uncertain. Germline V gene data show CDR1 as MRHNA and CDR2 as SNTAGT. With 2 bases removed from V and 5 bases from J, the gap between germline ends came to 9 bases. The CDR3 has 13 residues. The CDR3 bases are TGTGCCAGCAGTGACAAGCGGAGAACTGAAGCTTTCTTT. It yields the protein CASSDKRRTEAFF.

The table lists this clone with a count of one. V is TRBV6-1 and J is TRBJ2-2; a weak D match, TRBD2 (6 bases). The CDR3 loop spans 15 amino acids. Germline CDR1 reads MNHNS; CDR2 reads SASEGT. V was clipped by 3 bases and J by 5 bases, with 13 bases between them. The CDR3 region is CASSDWQEGTGELFF. The CDR3 DNA follows: TGTGCCAGCAGTGATTGGCAGGAGGGTACCGGGGAGCTGTTTTTT.